This TCR beta chain was obtained from a study of blood T cells in healthy people across ages. The donors, healthy Caucasians from Russia, were aged roughly 6 to 90. Each sample had at least 6 million PBMCs isolated. It was with a sample-barcoded 5' primer and a J-beta primer mix that a second PCR of about 6 to 11 cycles was run. MiXCR, applied by TCRdb to the 5' RACE reads, yields one record per CDR3 protein. Of 1.5 million to 2 million distinct CDR3 sequences in the sample, 30% to 40% were seen once. Trimming took off 1 base at V and 6 bases at J, with 13 bases between the two ends. The CDR3 length is 15 residues. This clonotype turned up a few times.

Sequencing input: blood. The receptor was derived from a woman aged 25 to 45 in good health. The rearrangement links TRBV12-3 or TRBV12-4 to TRBJ1-5; TRBD1 is a possible D gene (5 bases). This chain's CDR3 is CASSLGEGRGQPQHF. CDR3 nucleotide sequence: TGTGCCAGCAGTTTAGGGGAGGGACGAGGTCAGCCCCAGCATTTT.